This TCR beta chain was recorded in a study of blood T cell repertoires in COVID-19. Libraries were prepared by immunoSEQ multiplex PCR; TCRdb keeps only in-frame clonotypes and omits some of them. The sample yields around 240,000 clones, approximately 85% seen once. There are a few counts of this clone. Self-reported history from a screening survey and questionnaire set each donor's cohort. The specimen was PBMCs or T cells enriched from blood (not recorded which). This sequence originates from a woman aged 45-59 years who had recovered from COVID-19.

CDR3 protein: CASSPLRRANYGYTF. CDR3 nucleotide sequence: TGTGCCAGCAGTCCCCTCCGACGGGCTAACTATGGCTACACCTTC. This chain uses TRBV27 with TRBJ1-2; unclear D gene. Per germline, CDR1 MNHEY and CDR2 SMNVEV (reference sequence). The germline V and J ends were trimmed by 5 bases and 0 bases, with 13 bases remaining between them. The length of the CDR3 is 15 residues.